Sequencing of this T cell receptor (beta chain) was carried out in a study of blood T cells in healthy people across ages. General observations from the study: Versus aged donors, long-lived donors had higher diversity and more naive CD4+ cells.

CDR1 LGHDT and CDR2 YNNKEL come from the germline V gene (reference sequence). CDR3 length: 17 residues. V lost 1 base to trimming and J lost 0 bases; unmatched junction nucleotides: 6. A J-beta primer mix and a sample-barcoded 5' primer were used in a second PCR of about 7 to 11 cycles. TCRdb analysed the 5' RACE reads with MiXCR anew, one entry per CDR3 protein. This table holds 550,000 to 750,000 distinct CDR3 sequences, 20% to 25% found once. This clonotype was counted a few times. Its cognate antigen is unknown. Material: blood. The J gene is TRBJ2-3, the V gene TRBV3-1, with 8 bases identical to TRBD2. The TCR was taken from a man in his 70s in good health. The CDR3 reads CASSQGPTSDSTDTQYF. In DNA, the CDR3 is TGTGCCAGCAGCCAAGGTCCGACTAGCGATAGCACAGATACGCAGTATTTT.